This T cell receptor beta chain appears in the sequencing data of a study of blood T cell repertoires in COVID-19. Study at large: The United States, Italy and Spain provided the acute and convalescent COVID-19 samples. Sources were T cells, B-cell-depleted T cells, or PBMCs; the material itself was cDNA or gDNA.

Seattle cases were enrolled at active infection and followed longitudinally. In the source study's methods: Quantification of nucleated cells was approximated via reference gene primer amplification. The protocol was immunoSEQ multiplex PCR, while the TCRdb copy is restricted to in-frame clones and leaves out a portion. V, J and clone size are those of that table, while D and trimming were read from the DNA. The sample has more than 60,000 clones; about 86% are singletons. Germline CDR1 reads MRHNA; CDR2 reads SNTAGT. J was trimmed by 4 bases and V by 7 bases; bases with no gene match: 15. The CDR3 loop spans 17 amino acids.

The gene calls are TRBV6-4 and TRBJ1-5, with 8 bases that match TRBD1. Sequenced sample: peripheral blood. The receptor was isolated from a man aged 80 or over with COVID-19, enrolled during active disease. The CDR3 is CASTIQEDREGNQPQHF. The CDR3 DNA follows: TGTGCCAGCACCATACAAGAGGACAGGGAAGGGAATCAGCCCCAGCATTTT.